The clone carrying this T cell receptor (beta chain) was seen only a few times. The data derive from a study of blood T cell repertoires in COVID-19. Whole-study context: Acute and convalescent COVID-19 samples came from the United States, Italy and Spain. T cells, B-cell-depleted T cells, or PBMCs provided the cDNA or gDNA that served as material.

Germline V CDR1 and CDR2: SGHNT, YYREEE (reference sequence). The CDR3 spans 15 residues. Between the trimmed V and J ends, which lost 7 bases and 0 bases, there was a span of 17 bases. Per the original methods: The assay estimated nucleated cells by amplifying reference gene primers. TCRdb keeps only in-frame clones here, not all; method: immunoSEQ multiplex PCR. That table furnishes V, J and clone size, whereas the DNA furnished D and trimming. This table has 200,000 to 250,000 clones, approximately 80% appearing once. V is TRBV5-4 and J is TRBJ2-7; no definite D call. The receptor was derived from a human donor in a cohort sampled during active COVID-19. Input material: peripheral blood. The CDR3 protein is CASGSLGESSYEQYF. DNA of the CDR3: TGTGCCAGCGGTTCCCTAGGCGAGAGCTCCTACGAGCAGTACTTC.